These 19 T cell receptor beta chains share one sample of origin, sequenced in a study of spatial heterogeneity in lung cancer. TCRdb re-called the 5' RACE reads with MiXCR, one entry per CDR3 protein. The sample contains 7,600 or so distinct CDR3 sequences, roughly 6.4% of which appear only once. This sample's time point: sample taken at primary tumor resection. The sequenced material consisted of unsorted whole RNA from tumor, nontumor lung or frozen PBMC. Sequencing used PBMCs, obtained at surgery. Every receptor here comes from a male donor with early-stage non-small cell lung cancer.

This clonotype was counted at least ten times. As an off-target read in a library built for alpha chains, this beta chain has a frequency of little significance. This sequence joins TRBV25-1 and TRBJ1-1, with 10 bases identical to TRBD1. Germline V gives CDR1 MGHDK, CDR2 SYGVNS. The CDR3 covers 15 residues. Trimming removed 2 bases from V and 5 bases from J; junction bases left unmatched: 5. As DNA, the CDR3 is TGTGCCAGCAGTGAACCGGGACAGGGGAATACTGAAGCTTTCTTT. The encoded protein is CASSEPGQGNTEAFF.

This clonotype occurred many times. The size of this beta chain means little, since it is a stray read in a library made for alpha chains. The chain employs TRBV28 and TRBJ2-1, with TRBD2 identical over 7 bases. After removal of 3 bases from V and 7 bases from J, the junction contained 12 bases not matched to a gene. Germline-derived CDR1 and CDR2 are MDHEN and SYDVKM. This CDR3 is built from 16 residues. CDR3 DNA sequence: TGTGCCAGCAGTTTCGGTCTAGCGGACCTTTTGAATGAGCAGTTCTTC. Translation gives CASSFGLADLLNEQFF.

This clonotype showed up many times. Within a library made for alpha chains, this beta chain is off target, and its count is uninformative. The V and J genes are TRBV6-4 and TRBJ2-6, with D possibly TRBD2 on 6 matching bases. V lost 4 bases and J lost 3, with 10 bases in between. Germline V gene lookup returns CDR1 MRHNA and CDR2 SNTAGT. The CDR3 runs to 15 residues. CDR3 protein: CASSAGVDGANVLTF. CDR3 nucleotides: TGTGCCAGCAGTGCGGGGGTAGATGGGGCCAACGTCCTGACTTTC.

This clonotype showed up many times. A library prepared for alpha chains yielded this beta chain as an off-target read; its size is of little meaning. The CDR3 region is CASRLGAGTGELFF. The CDR3 nucleotides are TGTGCCAGCAGACTTGGGGCCGGCACCGGGGAGCTGTTTTTT. This chain links TRBV28 with TRBJ2-2; a possible D gene is TRBD1 (5 bases). Germline CDR1 reads MDHEN; CDR2 reads SYDVKM. Trimming removed 6 bases at V and 4 bases at J, with 12 bases between. The length of the CDR3 is 14 residues.

This clonotype has at least ten counts. Found in a library prepared for alpha chains, this beta chain is an off-target read, and its abundance has little meaning. V gene TRBV12-3 or TRBV12-4 combines with J gene TRBJ1-2; 7 nucleotides agree with TRBD1. This CDR3 contains 15 residues. V dropped 6 bases and J dropped 7; count of bases not matched to a gene: 14. For the CDR3, the DNA is TGTGCCAGCAGGTTGACAGGGAAGGGTCATGGTGGCTACACCTTC. Its protein is CASRLTGKGHGGYTF.

This clonotype occurred many times. Since it is a stray read in a library aimed at alpha chains, this beta chain has a size that is not meaningful. This chain connects TRBV27 to TRBJ1-6; the match to TRBD1 covers 7 bases. Unmatched junction bases numbered 8, after V lost 2 bases and J lost 10 bases. The CDR3 has 15 amino acids. Germline CDR1 and CDR2: MNHEY and SMNVEV (reference sequence). Written as DNA, the CDR3 is TGTGCCAGCAGTTTAGGAGGGGGCCCCCAATCACCCCTCCACTTT. Its translation: CASSLGGGPQSPLHF.

Concerning this clonotype: In a library made to pick up alpha chains, this beta chain is a stray read with a size that means little. The rearrangement joins TRBV3-1 to TRBJ1-1; D is undetermined. The CDR3 contains 13 residues. The germline CDR1 and CDR2 sequences are LGHDT and YNNKEL (reference sequence). Trimming stripped 0 bases from V and 8 bases from J, with 10 bases between. CDR3 sequence (DNA): TGTGCCAGCAGCCAAGATTCTACCGGGGAAGCTTTCTTT. Encoded protein: CASSQDSTGEAFF. Full variable domain (outside the CDR3, taken from reference TRBV3-1 and TRBJ1-1): DTAVSQTPKYLVTQMGNDKSIKCEQNLGHDTMYWYKQDSKKFLKIMFSYNNKELIINETVPNRFSPKSPDKAHLNLHINSLELGDSAVYFCASSQDSTGEAFFGQGTRLTVV.

In this sample, this clonotype turned up many times. This beta chain represents an off-target read in a library built for alpha chains; its size is of limited meaning. The V gene is TRBV7-8, the J gene TRBJ2-1; the D gene is possibly TRBD1 (5 bases). The ends were cut back, 1 base at V and 11 bases at J, with 9 bases in the middle. Looked up from germline, CDR1 is SGHVS and CDR2 is FQNEAQ. The CDR3 extends over 12 amino acids. The CDR3 spells CASSLEAGKQFF. DNA of the CDR3: TGTGCCAGCAGCTTAGAAGCAGGGAAGCAGTTCTTC.

This clonotype was seen ten or more times. In a library made to pick up alpha chains, this beta chain is a stray read with a size that means little. The gene calls are TRBV9 and TRBJ2-6; 10 positions agree with TRBD1. CDR3 length: 17 amino acids. V shed 4 bases, J shed 5 bases, and the junction held 9 bases outside the gene matches. CDR1 is SGDLS, CDR2 YYNGEE, per germline. The chain's CDR3 is CASSSGTGVVWANVLTF. For the CDR3, the DNA is TGTGCCAGCAGCTCCGGGACAGGGGTGGTCTGGGCCAACGTCCTGACTTTC.

This clonotype occurred many times. Found in a library prepared for alpha chains, this beta chain is an off-target read, and its abundance has little meaning. This chain connects TRBV29-1 to TRBJ2-7; D is perhaps TRBD2 (5 bases). Trimming removed 2 bases at V and 4 bases at J, with 18 bases between. This CDR3 comprises 15 residues. In germline, CDR1 is SQVTM, CDR2 ANQGSEA. The CDR3 bases are TGCAGCGTTGAAAAAATAGAGGGCAGAGATTACGAGCAGTACTTC. Encoded protein: CSVEKIEGRDYEQYF.

This clonotype has a count of ten or more. Since the library was made to target alpha chains, this beta chain is a stray read and its abundance is not meaningful. Here the CDR3 DNA reads TGTGCCAGCAGTTACAGGCGGGTTGGCGGTACCTACGAGCAGTACTTC. Protein product: CASSYRRVGGTYEQYF. The chain has TRBV6-5 and TRBJ2-7, with D perhaps TRBD2 (5 bases). V lost 2 bases and J 2 bases, leaving 16 bases between the germline ends. Germline CDR1 MNHEY, CDR2 SVGAGI. This CDR3 is 16 amino acids long.

Many counts were recorded for this clonotype. This beta chain appears as a stray read in a library generated for alpha chains; its size is not informative. The chain couples TRBV28 to TRBJ1-1; 7 bases match TRBD1. V shed 3 bases and J 2 bases; nucleotides not matched to a gene: 6. The CDR3 has 15 amino acids. CDR1 and CDR2 from the germline V gene are MDHEN and SYDVKM. CDR3 region: CASSFRGQINTEAFF. The DNA of the CDR3 is TGTGCCAGCAGTTTCCGGGGACAGATAAACACTGAAGCTTTCTTT.

There are a few counts of this clonotype. This beta chain was picked up by a library intended for alpha chains and is off target, so its count carries little meaning. This sequence joins TRBV6-4 and TRBJ2-2, with TRBD1 identical over 7 bases. Germline CDR1 and CDR2: MRHNA and SNTAGT. Losses at the gene ends were 4 bases for V and 6 bases for J; bases not matched to a gene: 8. There are 15 residues in the CDR3. CDR3 region: CASSVGTVFSGELFF. In DNA form, the CDR3 reads TGTGCCAGCAGTGTTGGGACAGTGTTTTCCGGGGAGCTGTTTTTT.

This clonotype was picked up many times. This beta chain is an unintended read in a library built for alpha chains; its size means little. This chain uses TRBV7-2 with TRBJ2-3; 7 nucleotides line up with TRBD1. The germline gives CDR1 SGHTA, CDR2 FQGNSA. V lost 7 bases to trimming and J lost 2 bases; unmatched junction nucleotides: 6. CDR3 length: 14 amino acids. The CDR3 DNA reads TGTGCCAGCACGAAGGACAGGACCACAGATACGCAGTATTTT. Translated, it gives CASTKDRTTDTQYF.

By its share, this clonotype is medium-sized. This beta chain came through as a stray read in a library set up for alpha chains, and its size says little. This chain uses TRBV2 with TRBJ2-3; D unresolved. This CDR3 comprises 12 residues. V gave up 7 bases and J gave up 0 bases, with 5 bases separating them. The germline CDR1 and CDR2 sequences are SNHLY and FYNNEI. The DNA for the CDR3 is TGTGCCAGCAAGGATAGCACAGATACGCAGTATTTT. Its protein is CASKDSTDTQYF.

This clonotype has a count of ten or more. The library was prepared for alpha chains; this beta chain is a stray read, so its frequency means little. The chain links TRBV27 to TRBJ1-1; D call uncertain. This CDR3 is 15 amino acids long. The V end was cut by 0 bases, the J end by 1 base, with 9 bases between. Germline V lookup: CDR1 MNHEY, CDR2 SMNVEV (reference sequence). The CDR3 sequence: CASSLSVPRNTEAFF. In nucleotides, the CDR3 is TGTGCCAGCAGTTTATCGGTGCCGAGGAACACTGAAGCTTTCTTT.

This clonotype showed up many times. This beta chain appears as a stray read in a library generated for alpha chains; its size is not informative. The chain couples TRBV6-5 to TRBJ1-6, with a possible D match to TRBD1 (6 bases). Germline V gene sequence: CDR1 MNHEY, CDR2 SVGAGI. Trimming took off 2 bases at V and 7 bases at J, with 9 bases between the two ends. There are 14 residues in the CDR3. Here the CDR3 reads CASSYRGTNSPLHF. The CDR3 coding sequence is TGTGCCAGCAGTTACCGGGGGACAAATTCACCCCTCCACTTT.

This clonotype was counted at least ten times. The size of this beta chain means little, since it is a stray read in a library made for alpha chains. This chain connects TRBV5-6 to TRBJ2-3; D remains unclear. CDR3 size: 15 residues. From germline, CDR1 is SGHDT and CDR2 YYEEEE. Between the trimmed V and J ends, which lost 0 bases and 1 base, there was a span of 9 bases. The CDR3 region has the DNA TGTGCCAGCAGCTTGGCTGGGGATGGCACAGATACGCAGTATTTT. Its translation: CASSLAGDGTDTQYF.

This clonotype was observed many times. Since the library was made to target alpha chains, this beta chain is a stray read and its abundance is not meaningful. This chain joins TRBV7-3 and TRBJ2-3, with 7 bases identical to TRBD1. The CDR3 runs 15 residues. CDR1 SGHTA and CDR2 FQGTGA come from the germline V gene. The V gene end was trimmed by 5 bases and the J gene end by 3 bases; junction bases not matched to a gene: 8. The CDR3 nucleotides are TGTGCCAGCAGCCCACAGGGGATCGCAACAGATACGCAGTATTTT. Translated, it gives CASSPQGIATDTQYF.